Below, one TCR beta chain is given with its context. This sample was included in a study of type 1 regulatory T cells. Study information: This in vitro CD4 product, T-allo10, is enriched for Tr1 cells and alloantigen-specific.

TCRdb reprocessed the reads with MiXCR, giving one entry per CDR3 protein. The repertoire holds some 89,000 distinct CDR3 sequences, with roughly 28% as singletons. CDR3 length equals 15 residues. V gave up 6 bases and J gave up 2 bases, with 17 bases separating them. Germline loops: CDR1 LNHDA, CDR2 SQIVND (reference sequence). V is TRBV19 and J is TRBJ2-7; D tentatively fits TRBD1 or TRBD2 (5 bases each). Sequenced sample: CD4+ T cells, either the whole sample or a sorted fraction (not recorded which). The clonotype originates from a human donor in good health. The CDR3 region is CASRYSGTDAYEQYF. In DNA, the CDR3 is TGTGCCAGTAGATACTCCGGGACCGACGCCTACGAGCAGTACTTC.